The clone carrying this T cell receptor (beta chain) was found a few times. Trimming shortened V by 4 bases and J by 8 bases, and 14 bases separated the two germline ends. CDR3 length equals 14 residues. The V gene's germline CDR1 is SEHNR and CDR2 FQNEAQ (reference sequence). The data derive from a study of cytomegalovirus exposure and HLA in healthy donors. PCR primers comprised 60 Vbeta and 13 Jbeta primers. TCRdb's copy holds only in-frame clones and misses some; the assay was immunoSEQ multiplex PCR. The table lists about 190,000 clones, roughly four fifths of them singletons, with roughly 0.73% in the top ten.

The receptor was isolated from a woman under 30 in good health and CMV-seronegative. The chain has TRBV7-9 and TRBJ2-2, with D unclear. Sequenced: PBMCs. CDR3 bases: TGTGCCAGCAGCTCCCACAACTATCCTGGGGAGCTGTTTTTT. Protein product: CASSSHNYPGELFF.